This T cell receptor beta chain was identified in a study of breast tumors, draining lymph nodes, adjacent tissues. The study, taken as a whole, reports: Data fit most tumor T cells coming from lymph node, expanding in tumor.

This clonotype showed up many times. Its matching antigen is unknown. The lymph nodes were axillary draining lymph nodes from breast cancer patients. TCRdb re-derived calls from the multiplex PCR reads in MiXCR, one entry per CDR3 protein. The table lists 160,000 or so distinct CDR3 sequences, about 30% of them singletons, with about 3.8% in the top ten. Germline lookup yields CDR1 SGHKS and CDR2 YYEKEE (reference sequence). Trimming shortened V by 3 bases and J by 4 bases, and 8 bases separated the two germline ends. The CDR3 covers 13 residues. The gene calls are TRBV5-5 and TRBJ1-3; no reliable D call. The source is a female donor with breast cancer. Some clones in this sample may be carry-over from other donors' samples. Sequenced: axillary lymph node tissue. The CDR3 loop reads CASSWTDGNTIYF. For the CDR3, the DNA is TGTGCCAGCAGCTGGACGGACGGAAACACCATATATTTT.